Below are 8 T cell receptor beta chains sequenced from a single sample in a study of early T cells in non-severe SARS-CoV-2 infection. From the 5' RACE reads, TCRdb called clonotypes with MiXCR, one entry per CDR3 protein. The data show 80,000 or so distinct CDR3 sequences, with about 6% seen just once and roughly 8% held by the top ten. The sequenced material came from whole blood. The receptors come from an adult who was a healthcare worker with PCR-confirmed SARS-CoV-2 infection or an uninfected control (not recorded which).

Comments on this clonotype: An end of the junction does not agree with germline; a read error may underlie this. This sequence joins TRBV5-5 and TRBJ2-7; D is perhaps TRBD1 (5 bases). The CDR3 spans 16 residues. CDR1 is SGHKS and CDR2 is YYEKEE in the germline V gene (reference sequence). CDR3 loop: CVSSLSPTGRISEQYF. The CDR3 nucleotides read TGTGTCAGCAGCTTGTCCCCCACAGGACGGATCTCCGAGCAGTACTTC.

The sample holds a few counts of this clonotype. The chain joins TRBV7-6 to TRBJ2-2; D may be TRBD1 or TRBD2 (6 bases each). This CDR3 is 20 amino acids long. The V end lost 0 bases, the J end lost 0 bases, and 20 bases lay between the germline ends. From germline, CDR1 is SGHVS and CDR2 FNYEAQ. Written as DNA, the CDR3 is TGTGCCAGCAGCTTAGCGAGGTTGTGGCGGGACAATGCGAACACCGGGGAGCTGTTTTTT. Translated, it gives CASSLARLWRDNANTGELFF.

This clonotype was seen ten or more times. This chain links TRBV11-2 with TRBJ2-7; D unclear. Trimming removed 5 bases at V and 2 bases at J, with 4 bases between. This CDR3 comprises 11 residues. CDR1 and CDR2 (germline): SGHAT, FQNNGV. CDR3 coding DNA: TGTGCCAGCAGCCGGACCTACGAGCAGTACTTC. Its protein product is CASSRTYEQYF.

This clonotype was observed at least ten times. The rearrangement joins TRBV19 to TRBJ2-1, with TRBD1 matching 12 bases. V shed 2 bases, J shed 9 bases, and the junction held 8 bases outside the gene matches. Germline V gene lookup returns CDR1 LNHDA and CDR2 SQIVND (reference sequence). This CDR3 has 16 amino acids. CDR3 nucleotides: TGTGCCAGTAGTATACCTCCGGGACAGGGGGCGCGTGAGCAGTTCTTC. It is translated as CASSIPPGQGAREQFF.

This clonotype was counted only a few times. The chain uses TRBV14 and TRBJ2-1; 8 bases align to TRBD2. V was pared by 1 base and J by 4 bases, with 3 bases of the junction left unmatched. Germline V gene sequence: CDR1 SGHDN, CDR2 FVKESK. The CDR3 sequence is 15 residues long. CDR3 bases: TGTGCCAGCAGCCAAGTAGCGGGATTATACAATGAGCAGTTCTTC. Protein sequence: CASSQVAGLYNEQFF.

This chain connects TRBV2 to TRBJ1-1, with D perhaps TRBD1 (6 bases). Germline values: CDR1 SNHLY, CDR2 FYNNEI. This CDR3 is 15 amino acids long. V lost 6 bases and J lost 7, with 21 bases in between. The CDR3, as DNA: TGTGCCAGCAGAAAAACAGGCAGGGGAGAGGGTGAAGCTTTCTTT. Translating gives CASRKTGRGEGEAFF.

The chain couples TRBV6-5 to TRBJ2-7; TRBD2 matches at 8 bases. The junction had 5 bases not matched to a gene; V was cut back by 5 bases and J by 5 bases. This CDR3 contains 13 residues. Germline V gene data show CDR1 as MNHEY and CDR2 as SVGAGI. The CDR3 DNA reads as TGTGCCAGCAGTCCCGGGGGGGCCCACGAGCAGTACTTC. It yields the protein CASSPGGAHEQYF.

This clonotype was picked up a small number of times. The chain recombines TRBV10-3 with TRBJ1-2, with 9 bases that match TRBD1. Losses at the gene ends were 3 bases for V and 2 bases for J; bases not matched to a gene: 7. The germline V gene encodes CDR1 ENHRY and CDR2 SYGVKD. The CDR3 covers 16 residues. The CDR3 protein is CAISDSLQGANYGYTF. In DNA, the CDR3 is TGTGCCATCAGTGATTCCCTACAGGGGGCCAACTATGGCTACACCTTC.